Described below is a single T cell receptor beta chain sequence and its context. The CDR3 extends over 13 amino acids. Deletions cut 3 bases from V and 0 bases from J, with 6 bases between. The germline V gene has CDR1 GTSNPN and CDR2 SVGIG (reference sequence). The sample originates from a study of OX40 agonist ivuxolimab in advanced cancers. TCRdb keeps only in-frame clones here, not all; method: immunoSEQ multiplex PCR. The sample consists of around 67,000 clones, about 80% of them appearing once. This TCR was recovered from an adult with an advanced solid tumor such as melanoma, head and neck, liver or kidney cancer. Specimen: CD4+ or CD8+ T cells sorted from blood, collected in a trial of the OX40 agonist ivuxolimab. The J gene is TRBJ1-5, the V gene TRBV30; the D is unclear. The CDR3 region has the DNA TGTGCCTGGAGGACGAATAGCAATCAGCCCCAGCATTTT. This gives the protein CAWRTNSNQPQHF.